The clone carrying this TCR beta chain has ten or more counts. This CDR3 contains 14 residues. Germline values: CDR1 MDHEN, CDR2 SYDVKM. The V and J ends lost 4 bases and 4 bases respectively, with 11 bases between them. This sample was included in a study of T cells in Graves' hyperthyroidism and ophthalmopathy. Study-level information: The authors collected peripheral blood at initial diagnosis, before any treatment.

RNA transcripts served as the template for amplifying TCR beta CDR3 regions. TCR CDR3 underwent first-round RT-PCR with the HTBI primer set. TCRdb reanalysed the multiplex PCR reads using MiXCR and keeps one entry per CDR3 protein. The sample lists about 610,000 distinct CDR3 sequences, roughly 16% occurring once. Exclusion followed for patients with uncontrolled infection, other autoimmune disease, pregnancy or lactation. PBMCs were derived from 10 ml fresh peripheral blood. The receptor was derived from a woman in her forties with Graves' ophthalmopathy. The rearrangement links TRBV28 to TRBJ1-3; D ambiguous. The sample consisted of blood. The CDR3 sequence is CASSSIGLGNTIYF. The DNA of the CDR3 is TGTGCCAGCAGTTCAATCGGACTCGGAAACACCATATATTTT.